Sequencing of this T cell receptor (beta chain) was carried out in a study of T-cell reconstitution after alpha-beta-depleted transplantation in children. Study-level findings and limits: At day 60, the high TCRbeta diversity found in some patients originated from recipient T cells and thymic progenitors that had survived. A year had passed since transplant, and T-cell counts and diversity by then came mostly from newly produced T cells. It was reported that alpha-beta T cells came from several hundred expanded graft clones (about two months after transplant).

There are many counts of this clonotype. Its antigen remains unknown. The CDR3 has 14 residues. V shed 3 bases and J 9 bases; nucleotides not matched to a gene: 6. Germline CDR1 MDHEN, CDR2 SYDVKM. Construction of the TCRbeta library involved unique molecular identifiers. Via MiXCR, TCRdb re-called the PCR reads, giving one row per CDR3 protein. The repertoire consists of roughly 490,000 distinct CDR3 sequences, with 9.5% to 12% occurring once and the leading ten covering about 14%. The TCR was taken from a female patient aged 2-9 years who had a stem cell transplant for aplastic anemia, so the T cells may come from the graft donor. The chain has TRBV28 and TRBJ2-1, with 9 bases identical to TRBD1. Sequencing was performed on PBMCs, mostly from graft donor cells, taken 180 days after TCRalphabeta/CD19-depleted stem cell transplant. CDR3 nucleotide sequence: TGTGCCAGCAGTTTCACAGGGGGCGGAGTTGAGCAGTTCTTC. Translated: CASSFTGGGVEQFF.